The rows below give T cell receptor beta chains drawn from one sample of a study of Graves' ophthalmopathy and Graves' hyperthyroidism. In TCRdb, the multiplex PCR reads were re-called with MiXCR into one record per CDR3 protein. There are 300,000 to 350,000 distinct CDR3 sequences in the sample; about 17% occur only once, and around an eighth lies in the top ten. What was sequenced was peripheral blood. The origin of the receptors is an adult man with Graves' ophthalmopathy. CDR3s include the opening cysteine and the closing phenylalanine or tryptophan. D genes are given only for firm matches. Size values are once, few and many counts, or a class for expanded clones, and some rows have none.

d_gene: NA; j_gene: TRBJ1-1; abundance: many; v_gene: TRBV12-3/TRBV12-4; CDR3aa: CASSPTAGAETEAFF; CDR3nt: TGTGCCAGCAGCCCTACAGCAGGGGCTGAGACTGAAGCTTTCTTT
d_gene: NA; j_gene: TRBJ2-7; abundance: many; v_gene: TRBV7-9; CDR3aa: CASSQEGSQYF; CDR3nt: TGTGCCAGCAGCCAAGAGGGGTCCCAGTACTTC
d_gene: TRBD1; j_gene: TRBJ2-7; abundance: many; v_gene: TRBV5-1; CDR3aa: CASSPHPGQGSYEQYF; CDR3nt: TGCGCCAGCAGCCCCCACCCCGGACAGGGGTCGTACGAGCAGTACTTC
d_gene: TRBD1; j_gene: TRBJ1-2; abundance: many; v_gene: TRBV28; CDR3aa: CASSGQAIGDYGYTF; CDR3nt: TGTGCCAGCAGCGGACAGGCCATTGGGGACTATGGCTACACCTTC
d_gene: NA; j_gene: TRBJ1-1; abundance: NA; v_gene: TRBV6-5; CDR3aa: CASSYSMTGLGNTEAFF; CDR3nt: TGTGCCAGCAGTTACTCGATGACTGGGTTAGGGAACACTGAAGCTTTCTTT
d_gene: NA; j_gene: TRBJ1-1; abundance: many; v_gene: TRBV15; CDR3aa: CATSREQVLNTEAFF; CDR3nt: TGTGCCACCAGCAGAGAACAGGTATTGAACACTGAAGCTTTCTTT
d_gene: TRBD1; j_gene: TRBJ1-2; abundance: many; v_gene: TRBV12-3/TRBV12-4; CDR3aa: CASSLGTGYFGYTF; CDR3nt: TGTGCCAGCAGTTTAGGGACAGGTTACTTTGGCTACACCTTC
d_gene: NA; j_gene: TRBJ1-3; abundance: NA; v_gene: TRBV11-2; CDR3aa: CASSLGARNTIYF; CDR3nt: TGTGCCAGCAGCTTAGGCGCTCGAAACACCATATATTTT
d_gene: TRBD2; j_gene: TRBJ2-2; abundance: many; v_gene: TRBV15; CDR3aa: CATSRGLAGGTGELFF; CDR3nt: TGTGCCACCAGCAGGGGACTAGCGGGAGGTACCGGGGAGCTGTTTTTT
d_gene: TRBD1; j_gene: TRBJ1-2; abundance: many; v_gene: TRBV2; CDR3aa: CASTGTGFYGYTF; CDR3nt: TGTGCCAGCACTGGGACAGGGTTCTATGGCTACACCTTC
d_gene: TRBD1; j_gene: TRBJ1-2; abundance: many; v_gene: TRBV29-1; CDR3aa: CSVEDTPQTGQTGYGYTF; CDR3nt: TGCAGCGTGGAAGACACCCCACAGACAGGGCAAACTGGCTATGGCTACACCTTC
d_gene: TRBD1; j_gene: TRBJ2-4; abundance: few; v_gene: TRBV4-1; CDR3aa: CASSLQMDRGDIQYF; CDR3nt: TGCGCCAGCAGCCTACAAATGGACAGGGGAGACATTCAGTACTTC
d_gene: NA; j_gene: TRBJ2-7; abundance: many; v_gene: TRBV7-2; CDR3aa: CASSLAVLAGNNYEQYF; CDR3nt: TGTGCCAGCAGCTTAGCCGTCCTCGCGGGGAACAACTACGAGCAGTACTTC
d_gene: TRBD1; j_gene: TRBJ1-2; abundance: many; v_gene: TRBV7-8; CDR3aa: CASSPDRGYGYTF; CDR3nt: TGTGCCAGCAGCCCCGACAGGGGATATGGCTACACCTTC
d_gene: NA; j_gene: TRBJ1-5; abundance: many; v_gene: TRBV6-2/TRBV6-3; CDR3aa: CASSTPAGGYSNQPQHF; CDR3nt: TGTGCCAGCAGCACACCCGCCGGGGGGTATAGCAATCAGCCCCAGCATTTT
d_gene: TRBD1; j_gene: TRBJ1-1; abundance: many; v_gene: TRBV19; CDR3aa: CASSAISGTVNTEAFF; CDR3nt: TGTGCCAGTAGTGCAATCTCCGGGACAGTGAACACTGAAGCTTTCTTT
d_gene: NA; j_gene: TRBJ2-7; abundance: many; v_gene: TRBV3-1; CDR3aa: CASSQAVGLEQYF; CDR3nt: TGTGCCAGCAGCCAAGCCGTCGGGCTCGAGCAGTACTTC
d_gene: NA; j_gene: TRBJ2-7; abundance: many; v_gene: TRBV29-1; CDR3aa: CSVVVAAGASYEQYF; CDR3nt: TGCAGCGTTGTAGTGGCAGCTGGGGCCTCCTACGAGCAGTACTTC
d_gene: TRBD1; j_gene: TRBJ2-7; abundance: many; v_gene: TRBV6-2/TRBV6-3; CDR3aa: CASSYRGRLVSEQYF; CDR3nt: TGTGCCAGCAGTTACAGGGGGCGGCTAGTAAGCGAGCAGTACTTC
d_gene: NA; j_gene: TRBJ1-2; abundance: once; v_gene: TRBV9; CDR3aa: CASSVGSFGGDGYTF; CDR3nt: TGTGCCAGCAGCGTAGGTTCCTTTGGGGGCGATGGCTACACCTTC
d_gene: TRBD2; j_gene: TRBJ2-1; abundance: many; v_gene: TRBV5-1; CDR3aa: CASSSGLAGVHEQFF; CDR3nt: TGCGCCAGCAGCTCGGGACTAGCGGGAGTGCATGAGCAGTTCTTC
d_gene: TRBD1; j_gene: TRBJ2-5; abundance: many; v_gene: TRBV19; CDR3aa: CASTPGQGQAETQYF; CDR3nt: TGTGCCAGTACTCCCGGACAGGGGCAGGCGGAGACCCAGTACTTC
d_gene: NA; j_gene: TRBJ2-5; abundance: many; v_gene: TRBV6-1; CDR3aa: CASSEGFRKETQYF; CDR3nt: TGTGCCAGCAGTGAAGGGTTCAGAAAAGAGACCCAGTACTTC
d_gene: TRBD1; j_gene: TRBJ2-7; abundance: NA; v_gene: TRBV20-1; CDR3aa: CSARDPGQGSLEEQYF; CDR3nt: TGCAGTGCTAGAGATCCGGGACAGGGGTCGTTGGAGGAGCAGTACTTC
d_gene: NA; j_gene: TRBJ2-7; abundance: many; v_gene: TRBV7-2; CDR3aa: CASSLRAGVPTYEQYF; CDR3nt: TGTGCCAGCAGCCTCCGGGCCGGAGTTCCAACCTACGAGCAGTACTTC
d_gene: TRBD2; j_gene: TRBJ2-5; abundance: many; v_gene: TRBV13; CDR3aa: CASSLLVGGPQETQYF; CDR3nt: TGTGCCAGCAGCTTACTCGTGGGAGGGCCTCAAGAGACCCAGTACTTC
d_gene: TRBD1; j_gene: TRBJ1-1; abundance: many; v_gene: TRBV7-9; CDR3aa: CASSLAKGQGMGGDTEAFF; CDR3nt: TGTGCCAGCAGCTTGGCGAAGGGACAGGGGATGGGAGGGGACACTGAAGCTTTCTTT
d_gene: NA; j_gene: TRBJ2-5; abundance: many; v_gene: TRBV18; CDR3aa: CASSPRRGAQEETQYF; CDR3nt: TGTGCCAGCTCACCACGACGAGGGGCTCAGGAAGAGACCCAGTACTTC
d_gene: NA; j_gene: TRBJ2-5; abundance: few; v_gene: TRBV7-2; CDR3aa: CASSLVWAAGQETQYF; CDR3nt: TGTGCCAGCAGCTTAGTGTGGGCAGCCGGACAAGAGACCCAGTACTTC
d_gene: NA; j_gene: TRBJ2-5; abundance: few; v_gene: TRBV2; CDR3aa: CASGPDAETQYF; CDR3nt: TGTGCCAGCGGGCCAGATGCGGAGACCCAGTACTTC
d_gene: TRBD1; j_gene: TRBJ1-5; abundance: many; v_gene: TRBV6-5; CDR3aa: CASSRKQGASNQPQHF; CDR3nt: TGTGCCAGCAGTAGGAAACAGGGGGCGAGCAATCAGCCCCAGCATTTT
d_gene: TRBD1; j_gene: TRBJ1-2; abundance: many; v_gene: TRBV12-3/TRBV12-4; CDR3aa: CASSSPPGTGGSDGYTF; CDR3nt: TGTGCCAGCAGTTCCCCCCCCGGGACAGGGGGAAGTGATGGCTACACCTTC
d_gene: TRBD1; j_gene: TRBJ2-1; abundance: few; v_gene: TRBV18; CDR3aa: CASSPGTGGTYNEQFF; CDR3nt: TGTGCCAGCTCACCAGGGACAGGGGGCACCTACAATGAGCAGTTCTTC
d_gene: NA; j_gene: TRBJ2-2; abundance: many; v_gene: TRBV19; CDR3aa: CASSTNTGELFF; CDR3nt: TGTGCCAGTAGTACTAACACCGGGGAGCTGTTTTTT
d_gene: NA; j_gene: TRBJ2-2; abundance: many; v_gene: TRBV5-1; CDR3aa: CASSSGDTGELFF; CDR3nt: TGCGCCAGCAGCTCCGGCGACACCGGGGAGCTGTTTTTT
d_gene: TRBD1; j_gene: TRBJ2-7; abundance: many; v_gene: TRBV7-9; CDR3aa: CASSFRDRAGEQYF; CDR3nt: TGTGCCAGCAGCTTTAGGGACAGGGCCGGCGAGCAGTACTTC
d_gene: TRBD2; j_gene: TRBJ2-3; abundance: many; v_gene: TRBV28; CDR3aa: CASSKLAGGTDTQYF; CDR3nt: TGTGCCAGCAGCAAACTAGCGGGGGGCACAGATACGCAGTATTTT
d_gene: NA; j_gene: TRBJ1-6; abundance: many; v_gene: TRBV27; CDR3aa: CASSLWAPSSYNSPLHF; CDR3nt: TGTGCCAGCAGTTTATGGGCTCCGAGCTCCTATAATTCACCCCTCCACTTT
d_gene: TRBD2; j_gene: TRBJ2-7; abundance: NA; v_gene: TRBV28; CDR3aa: CASRNLAGGPYEQYF; CDR3nt: TGTGCCAGCAGAAATCTAGCGGGAGGGCCCTACGAGCAGTACTTC
d_gene: NA; j_gene: TRBJ2-2; abundance: NA; v_gene: TRBV11-2; CDR3aa: CASSLSVDSSSRGTGELFF; CDR3nt: TGTGCCAGCAGCTTATCTGTAGACTCCTCTTCGAGGGGGACCGGGGAGCTGTTTTTT
d_gene: NA; j_gene: TRBJ2-7; abundance: many; v_gene: TRBV6-5; CDR3aa: CASSYAADYTYEQYF; CDR3nt: TGTGCCAGCAGTTACGCGGCAGACTATACCTACGAGCAGTACTTC
d_gene: TRBD1; j_gene: TRBJ1-5; abundance: many; v_gene: TRBV20-1; CDR3aa: CSASTGSSGNQPQHF; CDR3nt: TGCAGTGCGTCGACAGGGAGTTCGGGCAATCAGCCCCAGCATTTT
d_gene: NA; j_gene: TRBJ1-1; abundance: NA; v_gene: TRBV27; CDR3aa: CASSRTVRNTEAFF; CDR3nt: TGTGCCAGCAGTCGGACAGTTCGGAACACTGAAGCTTTCTTT
d_gene: TRBD1; j_gene: TRBJ2-5; abundance: many; v_gene: TRBV24-1; CDR3aa: CATSELTGRGETQYF; CDR3nt: TGTGCCACCAGTGAGTTGACAGGGAGAGGAGAGACCCAGTACTTC
d_gene: NA; j_gene: TRBJ2-7; abundance: many; v_gene: TRBV6-2/TRBV6-3; CDR3aa: CASGSPYEQYF; CDR3nt: TGTGCCAGCGGATCCCCATACGAGCAGTACTTC
d_gene: NA; j_gene: TRBJ1-1; abundance: many; v_gene: TRBV5-1; CDR3aa: CASSLGQGSTEAFF; CDR3nt: TGCGCCAGCAGCTTGGGCCAGGGTTCCACTGAAGCTTTCTTT
d_gene: TRBD2; j_gene: TRBJ2-5; abundance: NA; v_gene: TRBV6-2/TRBV6-3; CDR3aa: CASALGGETQYF; CDR3nt: TGTGCCAGCGCCCTCGGGGGGGAGACCCAGTACTTC
d_gene: TRBD1; j_gene: TRBJ1-2; abundance: many; v_gene: TRBV6-2/TRBV6-3; CDR3aa: CASSSTGTGANYGYTF; CDR3nt: TGTGCCAGCAGTTCAACCGGGACAGGGGCTAACTATGGCTACACCTTC
d_gene: TRBD1; j_gene: TRBJ1-1; abundance: few; v_gene: TRBV12-3/TRBV12-4; CDR3aa: CASSAYTGAVTEAFF; CDR3nt: TGTGCCAGCAGTGCCTACACAGGGGCAGTCACTGAAGCTTTCTTT
d_gene: NA; j_gene: TRBJ2-5; abundance: many; v_gene: TRBV24-1; CDR3aa: CATSDRTQYF; CDR3nt: TGTGCCACCAGTGATCGGACCCAGTACTTC
d_gene: TRBD2; j_gene: TRBJ2-7; abundance: many; v_gene: TRBV11-2; CDR3aa: CASSPAGLAGYEQYF; CDR3nt: TGTGCCAGCAGCCCGGCCGGGCTAGCGGGCTACGAGCAGTACTTC
d_gene: TRBD1; j_gene: TRBJ2-7; abundance: many; v_gene: TRBV5-1; CDR3aa: CASSRGTGETYEQYF; CDR3nt: TGCGCCAGCAGCCGAGGGACAGGGGAAACCTACGAGCAGTACTTC
d_gene: NA; j_gene: TRBJ2-7; abundance: once; v_gene: TRBV6-1; CDR3aa: CANSKAYEQSF; CDR3nt: TGTGCCAACAGCAAAGCCTACGAGCAGTCCTTC
d_gene: NA; j_gene: TRBJ2-5; abundance: many; v_gene: TRBV20-1; CDR3aa: CSARDAIPKAETQYF; CDR3nt: TGCAGTGCTAGAGATGCTATCCCAAAGGCGGAGACCCAGTACTTC
d_gene: TRBD1; j_gene: TRBJ2-4; abundance: many; v_gene: TRBV6-4; CDR3aa: CASSNTGQELTLAKNIQYF; CDR3nt: TGTGCCAGCAGTAACACGGGACAGGAGCTCACACTAGCCAAAAACATTCAGTACTTC
d_gene: NA; j_gene: TRBJ2-2; abundance: NA; v_gene: TRBV11-2; CDR3aa: CAVVVPTGELFF; CDR3nt: TGTGCCGTTGTCGTCCCGACCGGGGAGCTGTTTTTT
d_gene: NA; j_gene: TRBJ2-7; abundance: many; v_gene: TRBV6-1; CDR3aa: CASRPGTGEQYF; CDR3nt: TGTGCCAGCAGGCCCGGGACGGGAGAGCAGTACTTC
d_gene: NA; j_gene: TRBJ1-2; abundance: many; v_gene: TRBV29-1; CDR3aa: CSVPGAGNYGYTF; CDR3nt: TGCAGCGTCCCCGGGGCAGGCAACTATGGCTACACCTTC
d_gene: NA; j_gene: TRBJ2-7; abundance: many; v_gene: TRBV5-1; CDR3aa: CASSPLRAGNYEQYF; CDR3nt: TGCGCCAGCAGCCCCTTAAGGGCGGGGAACTACGAGCAGTACTTC